This T cell receptor beta chain was profiled in a study of T cell responses to AZD1222 COVID-19 vaccine. Study-level results: Clonal diversity was possibly underestimated, and the donors were mostly white British, with more females. Dominant at 160-218 and 743-854, vaccine-associated CD4 TCRs also spanned spike.

The germline V and J ends were trimmed by 3 bases and 0 bases, with 8 bases remaining between them. Germline loops: CDR1 SGHNT, CDR2 YENEEA. There are 14 residues in the CDR3. Using immunoSEQ multiplex PCR, the repertoire was profiled, and TCRdb retains in-frame clones only, with some absent. Of 120,000 or so clones listed, 70% to 90% are singletons. Details on this clone: Its antigen remains unknown.

The chain uses TRBV11-3 and TRBJ1-2, with no clear D. The source was peripheral blood, collected 28 days after the second AZD1222 dose. The receptor was isolated from an adult who received the AZD1222 COVID-19 vaccine. CDR3 nucleotide sequence: TGTGCCAGCAGCTTCGGCGGTTCTAACTATGGCTACACCTTC. It codes for CASSFGGSNYGYTF.